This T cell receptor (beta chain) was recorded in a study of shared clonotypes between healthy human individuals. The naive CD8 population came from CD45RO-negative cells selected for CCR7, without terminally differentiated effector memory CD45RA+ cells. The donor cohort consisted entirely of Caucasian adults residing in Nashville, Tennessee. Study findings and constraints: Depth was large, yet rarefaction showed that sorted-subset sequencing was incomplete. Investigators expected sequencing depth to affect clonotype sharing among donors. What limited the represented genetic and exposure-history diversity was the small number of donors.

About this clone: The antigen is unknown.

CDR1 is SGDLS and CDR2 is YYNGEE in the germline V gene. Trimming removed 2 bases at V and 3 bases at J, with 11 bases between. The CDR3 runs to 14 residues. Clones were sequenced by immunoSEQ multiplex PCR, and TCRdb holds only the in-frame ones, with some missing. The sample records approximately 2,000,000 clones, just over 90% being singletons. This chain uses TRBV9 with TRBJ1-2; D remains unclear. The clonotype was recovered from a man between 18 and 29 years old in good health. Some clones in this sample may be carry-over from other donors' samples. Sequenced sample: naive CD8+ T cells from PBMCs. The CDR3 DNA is TGTGCCAGCAGCGTGCACGGGGAGGACTATGGCTACACCTTC. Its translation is CASSVHGEDYGYTF.